This TCR beta chain is from a study of shared clonotypes between healthy human individuals. This CDR3 region has 16 residues. CDR1 is MGHRA, CDR2 YSYEKL, per germline. The J segment lost 5 bases and the V segment lost 1 base, leaving 10 bases of the junction unmatched. Donors included only healthy HIV-negative adults lacking recent acute infections or vaccinations. Genomic DNA for unsorted samples, which was extracted with the QIAamp DNA Blood Mini kit, came from around 93 million PBMCs. For unsorted PBMC, 300 ng DNA per replicate equaled tens of thousands of T cell genomes. DNA from unsorted PBMC was sequenced on ten immunoSEQ deep assay plates. Assay used: immunoSEQ multiplex PCR; TCRdb lists only in-frame clones, some missing. The repertoire includes about 480,000 clones, around 79% of them detected once, and roughly 13% sits in the top ten.

The V gene is TRBV4-1, the J gene TRBJ2-5; 7 bases agree with TRBD1. This clonotype was obtained from a woman in her thirties or forties in good health. Some clones in this sample may be carry-over from other donors' samples. Material: PBMCs. The CDR3 sequence: CASSQARQGVSETQYF. The CDR3, as DNA: TGCGCCAGCAGCCAAGCCCGCCAGGGGGTCTCGGAGACCCAGTACTTC.